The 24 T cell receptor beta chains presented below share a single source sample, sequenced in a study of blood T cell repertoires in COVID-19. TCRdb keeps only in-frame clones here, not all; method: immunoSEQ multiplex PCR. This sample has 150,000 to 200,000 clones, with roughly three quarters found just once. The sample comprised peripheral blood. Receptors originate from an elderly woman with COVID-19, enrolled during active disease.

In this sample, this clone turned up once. In DNA form, the CDR3 reads TGTGCCAGCAGTTTTTCATCGGGTGAGCAGTTCTTC. Its translation is CASSFSSGEQFF. The rearrangement uses TRBV27 and TRBJ2-1; no definite D call. The CDR3 loop spans 12 amino acids. V lost 3 bases and J 9 bases, leaving 9 bases between the germline ends. From germline, CDR1 is MNHEY and CDR2 SMNVEV (reference sequence).

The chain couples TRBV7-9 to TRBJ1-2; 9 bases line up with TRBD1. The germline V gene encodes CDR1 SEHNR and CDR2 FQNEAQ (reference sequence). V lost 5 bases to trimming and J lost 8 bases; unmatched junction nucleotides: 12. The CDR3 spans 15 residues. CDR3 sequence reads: CASSQFEQGAGGYTF. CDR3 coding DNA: TGTGCCAGCAGCCAATTCGAACAGGGGGCTGGGGGCTACACCTTC. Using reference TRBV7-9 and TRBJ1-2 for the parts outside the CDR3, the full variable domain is DTGVSQNPRHKITKRGQNVTFRCDPISEHNRLYWYRQTLGQGPEFLTYFQNEAQLEKSRLLSDRFSAERPKGSFSTLEIQRTEQGDSAMYLCASSQFEQGAGGYTFGSGTRLTVV.

CDR3 in DNA: TGTGCCAGCAGTGCCCGACAGGCCCAGGGCAATCAGCCCCAGCATTTT. This sequence encodes CASSARQAQGNQPQHF. The J gene is TRBJ1-5, the V gene TRBV6-2 or TRBV6-3; D is possibly TRBD1 (6 bases). Germline values: CDR1 MNHEY, CDR2 SVGEGT. Trimming cost V 5 bases and J 2 bases, with 16 bases left between them. The CDR3 consists of 16 residues.

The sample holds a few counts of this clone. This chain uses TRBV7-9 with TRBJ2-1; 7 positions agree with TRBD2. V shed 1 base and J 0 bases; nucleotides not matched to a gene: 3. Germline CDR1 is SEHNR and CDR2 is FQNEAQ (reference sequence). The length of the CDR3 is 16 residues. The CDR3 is CASSLGGTNSYNEQFF. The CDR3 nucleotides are TGTGCCAGCAGCTTAGGGGGGACTAACTCCTACAATGAGCAGTTCTTC.

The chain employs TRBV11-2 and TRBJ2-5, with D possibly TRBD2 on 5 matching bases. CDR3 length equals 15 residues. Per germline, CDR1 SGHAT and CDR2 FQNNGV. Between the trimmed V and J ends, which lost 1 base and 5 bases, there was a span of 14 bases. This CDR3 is CASSLGSGTHETQYF. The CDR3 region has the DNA TGTGCCAGCAGCTTAGGGTCGGGAACTCATGAGACCCAGTACTTC.

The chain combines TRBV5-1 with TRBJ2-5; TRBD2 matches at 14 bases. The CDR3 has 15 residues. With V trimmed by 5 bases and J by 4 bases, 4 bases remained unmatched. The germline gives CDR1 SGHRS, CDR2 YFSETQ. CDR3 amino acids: CASSMGLAGVETQYF. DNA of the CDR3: TGCGCCAGCAGTATGGGACTAGCGGGAGTAGAGACCCAGTACTTC.

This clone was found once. CDR3 in amino acids: CASSLAGGFDEQFF. CDR3 bases: TGTGCCAGCAGCTTAGCGGGGGGGTTCGATGAGCAGTTCTTC. The chain joins TRBV7-2 to TRBJ2-1; 7 bases match TRBD2. Trimming removed 0 bases from V and 8 bases from J; junction bases left unmatched: 4. The germline gives CDR1 SGHTA, CDR2 FQGNSA. The CDR3 is made up of 14 amino acids.

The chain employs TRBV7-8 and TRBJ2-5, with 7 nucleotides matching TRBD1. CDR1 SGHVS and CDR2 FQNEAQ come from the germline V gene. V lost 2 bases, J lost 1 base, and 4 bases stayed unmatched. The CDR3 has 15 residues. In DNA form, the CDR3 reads TGTGCCAGCAGCTTATGGGGACAGATCCAAGAGACCCAGTACTTC. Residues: CASSLWGQIQETQYF. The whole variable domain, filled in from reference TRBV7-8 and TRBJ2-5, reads GAGVSQSPRYKVAKRGQDVALRCDPISGHVSLFWYQQALGQGPEFLTYFQNEAQLDKSGLPSDRFFAERPEGSVSTLKIQRTQQEDSAVYLCASSLWGQIQETQYFGPGTRLLVL.

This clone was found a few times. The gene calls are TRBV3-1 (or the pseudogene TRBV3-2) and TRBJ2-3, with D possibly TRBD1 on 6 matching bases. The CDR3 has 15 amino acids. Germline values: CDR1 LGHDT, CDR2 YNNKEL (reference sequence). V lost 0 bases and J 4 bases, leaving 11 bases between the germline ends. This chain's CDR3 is CASSQDPGAADTQYF. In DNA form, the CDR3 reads TGTGCCAGCAGCCAAGATCCAGGGGCGGCAGATACGCAGTATTTT.

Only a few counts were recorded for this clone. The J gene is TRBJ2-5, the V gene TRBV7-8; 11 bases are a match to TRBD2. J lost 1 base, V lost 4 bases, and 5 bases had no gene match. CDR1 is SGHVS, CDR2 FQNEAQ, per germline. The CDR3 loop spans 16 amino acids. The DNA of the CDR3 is TGTGCCAGCAGCTCGAGACTAGCGGGGTCCCAAGAGACCCAGTACTTC. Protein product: CASSSRLAGSQETQYF.

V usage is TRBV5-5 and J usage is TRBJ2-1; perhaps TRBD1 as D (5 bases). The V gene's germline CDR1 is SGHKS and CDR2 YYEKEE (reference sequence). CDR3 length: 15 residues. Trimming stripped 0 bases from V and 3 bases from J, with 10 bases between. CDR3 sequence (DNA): TGTGCCAGCAGCTTGGAGTCGACAGACTACAATGAGCAGTTCTTC. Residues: CASSLESTDYNEQFF.

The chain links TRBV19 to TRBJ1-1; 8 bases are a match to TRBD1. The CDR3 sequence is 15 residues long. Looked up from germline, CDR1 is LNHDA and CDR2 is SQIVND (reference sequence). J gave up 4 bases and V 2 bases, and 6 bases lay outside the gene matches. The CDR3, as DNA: TGTGCCAGTAGTATACAGGGGGCTTGGAGCACTGAAGCTTTCTTT. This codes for CASSIQGAWSTEAFF.

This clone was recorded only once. The CDR3 DNA sequence: TGTGCCAGCAGCTTAGCAAGCGGAGGCTCCATCTATGGCTACACCTTC. This translates into CASSLASGGSIYGYTF. V is TRBV7-2 and J is TRBJ1-2; D not resolved. Germline lookup yields CDR1 SGHTA and CDR2 FQGNSA. The length of the CDR3 is 16 residues. V was shortened by 0 bases and J by 4 bases, with 15 bases between the two germline ends.

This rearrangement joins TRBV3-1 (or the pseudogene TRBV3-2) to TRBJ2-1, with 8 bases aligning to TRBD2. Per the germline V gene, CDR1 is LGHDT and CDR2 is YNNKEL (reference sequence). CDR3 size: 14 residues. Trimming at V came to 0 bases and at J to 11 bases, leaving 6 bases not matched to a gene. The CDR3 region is CASSQDFSGKKQFF. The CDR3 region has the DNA TGTGCCAGCAGCCAAGATTTTAGCGGGAAGAAGCAGTTCTTC.

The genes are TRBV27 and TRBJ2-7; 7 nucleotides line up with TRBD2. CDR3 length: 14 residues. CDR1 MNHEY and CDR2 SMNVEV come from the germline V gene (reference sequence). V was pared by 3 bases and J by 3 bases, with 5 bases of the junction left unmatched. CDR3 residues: CASSFGGEGYEQYF. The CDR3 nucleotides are TGTGCCAGCAGTTTTGGTGGGGAGGGCTACGAGCAGTACTTC.

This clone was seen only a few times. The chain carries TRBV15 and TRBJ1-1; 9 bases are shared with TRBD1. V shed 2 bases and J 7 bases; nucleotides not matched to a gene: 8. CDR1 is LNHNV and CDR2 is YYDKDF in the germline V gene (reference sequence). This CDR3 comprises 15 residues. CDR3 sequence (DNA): TGTGCCACCAGCAGAACCGGACAGGGGCAGGTTGAAGCTTTCTTT. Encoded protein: CATSRTGQGQVEAFF.

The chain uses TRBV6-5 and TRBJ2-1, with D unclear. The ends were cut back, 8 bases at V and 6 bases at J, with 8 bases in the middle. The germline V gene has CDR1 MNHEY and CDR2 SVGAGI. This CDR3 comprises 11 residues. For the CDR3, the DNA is TGTGCCAGCCTACTTTTCAATGAGCAGTTCTTC. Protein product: CASLLFNEQFF.

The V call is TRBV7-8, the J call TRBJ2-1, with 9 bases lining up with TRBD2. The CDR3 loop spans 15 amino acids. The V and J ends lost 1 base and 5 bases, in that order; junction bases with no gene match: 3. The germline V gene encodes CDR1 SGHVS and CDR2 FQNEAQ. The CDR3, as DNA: TGTGCCAGCAGCTTAGGTCTAGCGGGGAACAATGAGCAGTTCTTC. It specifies CASSLGLAGNNEQFF.

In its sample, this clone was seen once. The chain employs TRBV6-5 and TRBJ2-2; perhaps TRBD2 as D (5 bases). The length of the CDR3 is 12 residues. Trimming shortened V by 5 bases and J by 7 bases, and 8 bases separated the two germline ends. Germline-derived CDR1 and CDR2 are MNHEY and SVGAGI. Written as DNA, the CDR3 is TGTGCCAGCAGTCGAGCGGTCGGGGAGCTGTTTTTT. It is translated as CASSRAVGELFF.

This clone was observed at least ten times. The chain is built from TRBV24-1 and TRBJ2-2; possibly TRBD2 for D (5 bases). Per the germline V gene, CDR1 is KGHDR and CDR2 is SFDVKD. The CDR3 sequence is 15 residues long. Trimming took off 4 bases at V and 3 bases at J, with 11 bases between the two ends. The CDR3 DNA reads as TGTGCCACCAGTGAGGGGAGTTGGGACACCGGGGAGCTGTTTTTT. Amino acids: CATSEGSWDTGELFF.

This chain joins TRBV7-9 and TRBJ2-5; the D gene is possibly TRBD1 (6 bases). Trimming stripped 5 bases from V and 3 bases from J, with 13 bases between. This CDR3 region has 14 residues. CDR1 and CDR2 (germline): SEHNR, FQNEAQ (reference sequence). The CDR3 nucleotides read TGTGCCAGCAGCCCAACCGGGACAAAAGAGACCCAGTACTTC. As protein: CASSPTGTKETQYF.

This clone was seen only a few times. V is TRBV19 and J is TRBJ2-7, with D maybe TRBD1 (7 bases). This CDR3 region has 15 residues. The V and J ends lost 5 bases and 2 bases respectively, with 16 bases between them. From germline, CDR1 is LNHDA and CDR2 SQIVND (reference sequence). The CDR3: CASSPWRDSPYEQYF. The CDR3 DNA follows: TGTGCCAGTAGTCCGTGGAGGGACAGTCCCTACGAGCAGTACTTC.

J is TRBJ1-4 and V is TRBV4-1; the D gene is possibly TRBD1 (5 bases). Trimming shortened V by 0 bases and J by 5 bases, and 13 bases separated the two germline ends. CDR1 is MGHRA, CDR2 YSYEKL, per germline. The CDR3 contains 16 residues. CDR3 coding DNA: TGCGCCAGCAGCCAAGATCGTGCCCGGGGGAATGAAAAACTGTTTTTT. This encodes CASSQDRARGNEKLFF.

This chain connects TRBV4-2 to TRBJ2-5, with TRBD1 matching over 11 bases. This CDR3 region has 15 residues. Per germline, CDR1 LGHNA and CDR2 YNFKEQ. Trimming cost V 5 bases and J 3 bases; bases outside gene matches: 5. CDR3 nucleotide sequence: TGTGCCAGCAGCGACCGGGACAGGGGGGAAGAGACCCAGTACTTC. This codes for CASSDRDRGEETQYF.